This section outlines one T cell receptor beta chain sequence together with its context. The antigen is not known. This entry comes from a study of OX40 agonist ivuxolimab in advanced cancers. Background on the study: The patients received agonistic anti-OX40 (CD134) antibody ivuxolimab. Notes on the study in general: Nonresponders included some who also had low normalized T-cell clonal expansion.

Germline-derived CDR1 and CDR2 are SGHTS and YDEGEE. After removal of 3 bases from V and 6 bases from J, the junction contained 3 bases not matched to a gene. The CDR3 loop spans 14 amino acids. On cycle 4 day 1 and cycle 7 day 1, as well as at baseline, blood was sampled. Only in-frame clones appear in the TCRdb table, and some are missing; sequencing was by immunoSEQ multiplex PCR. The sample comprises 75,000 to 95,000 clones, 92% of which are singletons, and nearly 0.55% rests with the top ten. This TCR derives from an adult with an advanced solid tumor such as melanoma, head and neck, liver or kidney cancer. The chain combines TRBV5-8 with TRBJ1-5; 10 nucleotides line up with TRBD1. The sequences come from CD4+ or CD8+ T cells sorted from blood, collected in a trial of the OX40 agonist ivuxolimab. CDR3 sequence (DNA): TGTGCCAGCAGCTCCGGGACAGGGGTTCAGCCCCAGCATTTT. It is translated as CASSSGTGVQPQHF.